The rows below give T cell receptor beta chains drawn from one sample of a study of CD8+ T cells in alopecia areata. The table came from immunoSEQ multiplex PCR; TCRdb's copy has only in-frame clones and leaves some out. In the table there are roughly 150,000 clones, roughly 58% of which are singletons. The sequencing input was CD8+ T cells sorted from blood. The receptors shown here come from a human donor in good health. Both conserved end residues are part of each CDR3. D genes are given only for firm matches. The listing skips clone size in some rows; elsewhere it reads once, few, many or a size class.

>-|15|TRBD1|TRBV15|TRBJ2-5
CATSRERTGEETQYF
TGTGCCACCAGCAGAGAACGGACAGGAGAGGAGACCCAGTACTTC
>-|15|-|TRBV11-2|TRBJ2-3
CASSPEWGQADTQYF
TGTGCCAGCAGCCCTGAGTGGGGACAAGCAGATACGCAGTATTTT
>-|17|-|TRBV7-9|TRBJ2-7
CASSSTLAGSGAYEQYF
TGTGCCAGCAGCTCCACGTTGGCGGGGTCAGGGGCCTACGAGCAGTACTTC
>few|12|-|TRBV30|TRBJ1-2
CAWSSGNYGYTF
TGTGCCTGGAGTTCTGGAAACTATGGCTACACCTTC
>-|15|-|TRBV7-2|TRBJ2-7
CASSSPGRGKYEQYF
TGTGCCAGCAGCTCCCCGGGGAGGGGGAAGTACGAGCAGTACTTC
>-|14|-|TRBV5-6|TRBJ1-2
CASSFGTSNYGYTF
TGTGCCAGCAGCTTCGGGACATCTAACTATGGCTACACCTTC
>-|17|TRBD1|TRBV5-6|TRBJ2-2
CASSSDRGRVVGGELFF
TGTGCCAGCAGCTCCGACAGGGGGCGAGTCGTGGGAGGGGAGCTGTTTTTT
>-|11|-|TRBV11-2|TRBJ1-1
CASALGFKAFF
TGTGCCAGCGCGCTTGGGTTCAAGGCTTTCTTT
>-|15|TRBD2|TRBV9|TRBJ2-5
CASSVTSGRVETQYF
TGTGCCAGCAGCGTGACTAGCGGGAGAGTTGAGACCCAGTACTTC
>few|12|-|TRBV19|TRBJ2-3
CASDKGTDTQYF
TGTGCCAGTGATAAGGGCACAGATACGCAGTATTTT
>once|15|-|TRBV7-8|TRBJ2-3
CASSIRQDSTDTQYF
TGTGCCAGCAGCATCCGACAGGATAGCACAGATACGCAGTATTTT
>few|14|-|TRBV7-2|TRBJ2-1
CASSPHQGNNEQFF
TGTGCCAGCAGCCCACACCAGGGGAACAATGAGCAGTTCTTC
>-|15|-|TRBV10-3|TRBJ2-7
CAISESSGTSYEQYF
TGTGCCATCAGTGAGTCAAGCGGTACCTCCTACGAGCAGTACTTC
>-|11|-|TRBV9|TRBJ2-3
CASSAGDTQYF
TGTGCCAGCAGCGCAGGAGATACGCAGTATTTT
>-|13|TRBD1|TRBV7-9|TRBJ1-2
CASSSGQGEGYTF
TGTGCCAGCAGCTCCGGACAGGGTGAAGGCTACACCTTC
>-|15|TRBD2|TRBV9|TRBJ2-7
CASSVTSGSLNEQYF
TGTGCCAGCAGCGTGACTAGCGGGAGTCTAAACGAGCAGTACTTC
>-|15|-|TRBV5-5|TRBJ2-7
CASSLRVKALDEQYF
TGTGCCAGCAGCTTGAGGGTTAAGGCATTGGACGAGCAGTACTTC
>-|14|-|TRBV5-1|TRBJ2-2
CASGRDTPPGELFF
TGCGCCAGCGGGCGGGATACACCGCCCGGGGAGCTGTTTTTT
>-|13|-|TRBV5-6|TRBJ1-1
CASSQGRSAEAFF
TGTGCCAGCAGCCAAGGACGGTCGGCTGAAGCTTTCTTT
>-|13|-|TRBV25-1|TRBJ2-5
CASSEFGVETQYF
TGTGCCAGCAGTGAGTTTGGAGTTGAGACCCAGTACTTC
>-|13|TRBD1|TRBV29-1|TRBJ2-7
CSVEWTGDYEQYF
TGCAGCGTTGAGTGGACAGGAGATTACGAGCAGTACTTC
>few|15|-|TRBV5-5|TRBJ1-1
CASSYAGGINTEAFF
TGTGCCAGCAGCTATGCCGGGGGAATCAACACTGAAGCTTTCTTT
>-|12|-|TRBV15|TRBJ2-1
CATFDSYNEQFF
TGTGCCACCTTCGACAGTTACAATGAGCAGTTCTTC
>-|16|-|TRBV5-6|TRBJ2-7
CASSLAPGQNSYEQYF
TGTGCCAGCAGCTTGGCGCCGGGACAAAACTCCTACGAGCAGTACTTC
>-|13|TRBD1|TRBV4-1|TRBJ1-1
CASSHKTGTEAFF
TGCGCCAGCAGCCATAAGACAGGGACAGAAGCTTTCTTT
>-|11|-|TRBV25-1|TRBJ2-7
CASSEYNEQYF
TGTGCCAGCAGTGAATATAACGAGCAGTACTTC
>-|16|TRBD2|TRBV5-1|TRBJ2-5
CASSLATAGAEETQYF
TGCGCCAGCAGCTTGGCAACAGCGGGAGCTGAGGAGACCCAGTACTTC
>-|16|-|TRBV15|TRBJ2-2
CATSRDSTGGTGELFF
TGTGCCACCAGCAGAGATAGCACGGGCGGCACCGGGGAGCTGTTTTTT
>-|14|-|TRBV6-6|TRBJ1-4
CASSDSVVDEKLFF
TGTGCCAGCAGTGATTCGGTCGTCGATGAAAAACTGTTTTTT
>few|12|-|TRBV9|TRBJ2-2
CASSVGHGELFF
TGTGCCAGCAGCGTAGGACACGGGGAGCTGTTTTTT
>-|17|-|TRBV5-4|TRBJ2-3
CASSGGSSGENTDTQYF
TGTGCCAGCAGTGGGGGTTCGTCGGGAGAGAACACAGATACGCAGTATTTT
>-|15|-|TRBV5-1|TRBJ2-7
CASSWDQGGSYEQYF
TGCGCCAGCAGCTGGGACCAGGGAGGCAGCTACGAGCAGTACTTC
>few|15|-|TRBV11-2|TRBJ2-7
CASSLGLALPYEQYF
TGTGCCAGCAGCTTAGGCCTAGCGCTCCCCTACGAGCAGTACTTC
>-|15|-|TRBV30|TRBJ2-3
CAWSLAEGATDTQYF
TGTGCCTGGTCATTAGCGGAAGGAGCCACAGATACGCAGTATTTT
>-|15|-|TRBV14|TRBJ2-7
CASSQERSHLYEQYF
TGTGCCAGCAGCCAAGAACGTAGCCACCTCTACGAGCAGTACTTC
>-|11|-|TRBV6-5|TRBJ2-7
CASSTGGEQYF
TGTGCCAGCAGTACGGGTGGCGAGCAGTACTTC
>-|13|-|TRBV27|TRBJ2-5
CASSSRDDETQYF
TGTGCCAGCAGTAGCCGGGACGATGAGACCCAGTACTTC
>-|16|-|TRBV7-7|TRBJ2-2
CASSPIASANTGELFF
TGTGCCAGCAGCCCAATAGCTAGCGCGAACACCGGGGAGCTGTTTTTT
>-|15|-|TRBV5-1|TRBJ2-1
CASSLAGYTYNEQFF
TGCGCCAGCAGCTTGGCAGGGTACACGTACAATGAGCAGTTCTTC
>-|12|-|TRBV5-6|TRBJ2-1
CASSITSNEQFF
TGTGCCAGCAGCATCACTAGCAATGAGCAGTTCTTC
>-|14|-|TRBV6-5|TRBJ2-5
CASSAVRVGETQYF
TGTGCCAGCAGTGCCGTTAGGGTGGGTGAGACCCAGTACTTC
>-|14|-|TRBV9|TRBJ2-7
CASSVGSLAREQYF
TGTGCCAGCAGCGTAGGCTCCTTAGCACGAGAGCAGTACTTC